These 20 T cell receptor beta chains originate from one sample sequenced in a study of blood T cell repertoires in COVID-19. TCRdb's table, derived via immunoSEQ multiplex PCR, lists solely in-frame clones and lacks some. The sample contains about 130,000 clones, approximately 80% of which appear only once. The sequenced sample consisted of peripheral blood. The receptors come from a woman older than 75 with acute or convalescent COVID-19.

J is TRBJ1-1 and V is TRBV7-6; D perhaps matches TRBD1 (5 bases). Trimming pared 2 bases from V and 0 bases from J, leaving 13 bases between. The germline V gene encodes CDR1 SGHVS and CDR2 FNYEAQ. The length of the CDR3 is 16 residues. CDR3 nucleotides: TGTGCCAGCAGCTTACTGGCGGGGGACTTGAACACTGAAGCTTTCTTT. It translates to CASSLLAGDLNTEAFF.

This clone appeared once. The rearrangement joins TRBV11-3 to TRBJ1-1; D possibly corresponds to TRBD1 (6 bases). V shed 2 bases and J shed 8 bases, with 15 bases lying between them. CDR3 length: 14 amino acids. CDR1 and CDR2 from the germline V gene are SGHNT and YENEEA. CDR3 residues: CASSLSLRTAEAFF. The CDR3 DNA is TGTGCCAGCAGCTTATCTCTTCGGACAGCCGAAGCTTTCTTT.

Only a few counts were recorded for this clone. The chain has TRBV5-1 and TRBJ2-6, with 7 bases fitting TRBD1. The CDR3 is 21 residues long. The J segment lost 1 base and the V segment lost 0 bases, leaving 16 bases of the junction unmatched. Germline values: CDR1 SGHRS, CDR2 YFSETQ. The CDR3 nucleotides are TGCGCCAGCAGCTTGGCCGCCGGAGTGCCCTTACAGGGGTCTGGGGCCAACGTCCTGACTTTC. This encodes CASSLAAGVPLQGSGANVLTF.

This chain links TRBV15 with TRBJ2-7, with 9 positions matching TRBD1. The junction had 9 bases not matched to a gene; V was cut back by 3 bases and J by 3 bases. The CDR3 is made up of 16 amino acids. Germline V gives CDR1 LNHNV, CDR2 YYDKDF (reference sequence). The CDR3 protein is CATSRDVGQGNYEQYF. The CDR3 DNA follows: TGTGCCACCAGCAGGGATGTGGGACAGGGAAACTACGAGCAGTACTTC.

In this sample, this clone turned up once. The chain carries TRBV19 and TRBJ1-4; 8 nucleotides match TRBD1. Germline trimming cut 7 bases from V and 8 bases from J; bases unmatched to any gene: 6. The CDR3 runs 13 residues. The V gene's germline CDR1 is LNHDA and CDR2 SQIVND (reference sequence). The CDR3: CASKDRDDEKLFF. The CDR3 DNA reads as TGTGCCAGTAAGGACAGGGACGACGAAAAACTGTTTTTT. The full variable domain, rest sourced from reference TRBV19 and TRBJ1-4, is DGGITQSPKYLFRKEGQNVTLSCEQNLNHDAMYWYRQDPGQGLRLIYYSQIVNDFQKGDIAEGYSVSREKKESFPLTVTSAQKNPTAFYLCASKDRDDEKLFFGSGTQLSVL.

This chain links TRBV5-3 with TRBJ1-3; D perhaps matches TRBD1 (5 bases). TRBV5-3 is labeled an ORF, and its function is uncertain. Trimming pared 2 bases from V and 2 bases from J, leaving 17 bases between. CDR3 length equals 17 residues. For the CDR3, the DNA is TGTGCCAGAAGCTTAAGCTCCGCCGGGGGTACTGGAAACACCATATATTTT. Encoded protein: CARSLSSAGGTGNTIYF.

The chain recombines TRBV14 with TRBJ2-7, with 8 bases lining up with TRBD2. This CDR3 has 13 amino acids. Germline V gene sequence: CDR1 SGHDN, CDR2 FVKESK. V lost 4 bases to trimming and J lost 7 bases; unmatched junction nucleotides: 6. The CDR3 is CASSPFGGGEQYF. Written as DNA, the CDR3 is TGTGCCAGCAGCCCCTTCGGCGGGGGGGAGCAGTACTTC.

The rearrangement uses TRBV19 and TRBJ1-4; no clear D. Germline V gives CDR1 LNHDA, CDR2 SQIVND (reference sequence). V lost 8 bases and J lost 5, with 15 bases in between. CDR3 length equals 14 residues. CDR3 protein: CASSSPAGNEKLFF. The CDR3 coding sequence is TGTGCCAGTTCTTCCCCGGCGGGAAATGAAAAACTGTTTTTT.

This chain links TRBV7-3 with TRBJ1-2, with a weak D call TRBD1 (5 bases). Germline V gene data show CDR1 as SGHTA and CDR2 as FQGTGA. Trimming removed 5 bases from V and 8 bases from J, with 18 bases in between. The CDR3 has 14 amino acids. The CDR3 is CASSPAQGQGGYTF. For the CDR3, the DNA is TGTGCCAGCAGCCCAGCCCAGGGTCAAGGAGGCTACACCTTC.

The V call is TRBV2, the J call TRBJ1-2, with 8 bases matching TRBD1. Trimming took 8 bases from V and 6 from J; bases not matched to a gene: 8. The CDR3 is 13 residues long. Germline V gene data show CDR1 as SNHLY and CDR2 as FYNNEI. The CDR3 loop is CASRGDRLHGYTF. The DNA for the CDR3 is TGTGCCAGCCGCGGGGACAGGCTGCATGGCTACACCTTC.

V gene TRBV4-2 combines with J gene TRBJ2-5, with TRBD2 matching 13 bases. CDR1 and CDR2 (germline): LGHNA, YNFKEQ. The CDR3 extends over 18 amino acids. Unmatched junction bases numbered 8, after V lost 1 base and J lost 3 bases. The CDR3 spells CASSQATSGGAGEETQYF. CDR3 DNA: TGTGCCAGCAGCCAAGCCACTAGCGGGGGGGCCGGGGAAGAGACCCAGTACTTC.

The count of this clone is one. The chain has TRBV3-1 (or the pseudogene TRBV3-2) and TRBJ2-1, with D maybe TRBD2 (5 bases). This CDR3 is built from 13 residues. V gave up 1 base and J gave up 4 bases, with 5 bases separating them. Germline loops: CDR1 LGHDT, CDR2 YNNKEL (reference sequence). CDR3 in DNA: TGTGCCAGCAGCCAAGCGGGATACAATGAGCAGTTCTTC. As protein: CASSQAGYNEQFF.

This chain joins TRBV5-4 and TRBJ2-6; possible D gene TRBD1, 5 bases. CDR3 length equals 15 residues. V was shortened by 0 bases and J by 5 bases, with 9 bases between the two germline ends. Germline V lookup: CDR1 SGHNT, CDR2 YYREEE (reference sequence). This CDR3 is CASSLGTTRANVLTF. The CDR3 region has the DNA TGTGCCAGCAGCTTGGGGACAACTCGGGCCAACGTCCTGACTTTC.

The rearrangement joins TRBV9 to TRBJ2-7; 9 bases line up with TRBD2. Germline V gives CDR1 SGDLS, CDR2 YYNGEE. V was pared by 1 base and J by 5 bases, with 10 bases of the junction left unmatched. This CDR3 comprises 16 residues. In DNA, the CDR3 is TGTGCCAGCAGCGTATTCGGCGGGGGGGCTATCGACGAGCAGTACTTC. Its translation: CASSVFGGGAIDEQYF.

The genes are TRBV18 and TRBJ2-2, with D hard to call. Trimming stripped 0 bases from V and 6 bases from J, with 11 bases between. This CDR3 contains 15 residues. Germline V gene data show CDR1 as KGHSH and CDR2 as LQKENI. The CDR3 loop is CASSPPTSLSGELFF. The DNA of the CDR3 is TGTGCCAGCTCACCACCAACATCGCTTTCCGGGGAGCTGTTTTTT.

The chain joins TRBV2 to TRBJ1-1; D gene unclear. Germline V gene lookup returns CDR1 SNHLY and CDR2 FYNNEI. V dropped 6 bases and J dropped 9 bases, with 11 bases sitting between them. The CDR3 has 11 amino acids. The CDR3 DNA reads as TGTGCCAGCAGCCTGGCTTCAAAAGCTTTCTTT. It encodes CASSLASKAFF.

This clone came up once. V is TRBV6-6 and J is TRBJ1-6; D call uncertain. Germline CDR1 MNHNY, CDR2 SVGAGI (reference sequence). The germline V and J ends were trimmed by 2 bases and 6 bases, with 11 bases remaining between them. This CDR3 region has 15 residues. In DNA form, the CDR3 reads TGTGCCAGCAGTTACGGGAGGGCGGGTAATTCACCCCTCCACTTT. Translated, it gives CASSYGRAGNSPLHF.

The chain is built from TRBV6-2 or TRBV6-3 and TRBJ1-1, with D maybe TRBD1 (5 bases). V lost 5 bases, J lost 3 bases, and 10 bases lay in between. Germline CDR1 and CDR2: MNHEY and SVGEGT. This CDR3 comprises 13 residues. This CDR3 reads CASSPRQYTEAFF. Written as DNA, the CDR3 is TGTGCCAGCAGTCCACGACAGTACACTGAAGCTTTCTTT.

The chain has TRBV19 and TRBJ1-1, with 7 nucleotides matching TRBD1. V gave up 1 base and J gave up 0 bases; unmatched junction bases: 5. Germline CDR1 and CDR2: LNHDA and SQIVND (reference sequence). This CDR3 contains 16 residues. The CDR3 sequence is CASSIAVGQMNTEAFF. For the CDR3, the DNA is TGTGCCAGTAGTATAGCTGTGGGACAGATGAACACTGAAGCTTTCTTT.

The chain has TRBV18 and TRBJ2-7, with D possibly matching TRBD1 (5 bases). The V gene lost 1 base and the J gene lost 3 bases, with 7 bases spanning the gap. Germline V gene lookup returns CDR1 KGHSH and CDR2 LQKENI. The CDR3 covers 13 residues. CDR3 sequence reads: CASSPRQHYEQYF. The DNA of the CDR3 is TGTGCCAGCTCACCACGACAGCACTACGAGCAGTACTTC. The variable domain in full, completed from reference TRBV18 and TRBJ2-7, reads NAGVMQNPRHLVRRRGQEARLRCSPMKGHSHVYWYRQLPEEGLKFMVYLQKENIIDESGMPKERFSAEFPKEGPSILRIQQVVRGDSAAYFCASSPRQHYEQYFGPGTRLTVT.